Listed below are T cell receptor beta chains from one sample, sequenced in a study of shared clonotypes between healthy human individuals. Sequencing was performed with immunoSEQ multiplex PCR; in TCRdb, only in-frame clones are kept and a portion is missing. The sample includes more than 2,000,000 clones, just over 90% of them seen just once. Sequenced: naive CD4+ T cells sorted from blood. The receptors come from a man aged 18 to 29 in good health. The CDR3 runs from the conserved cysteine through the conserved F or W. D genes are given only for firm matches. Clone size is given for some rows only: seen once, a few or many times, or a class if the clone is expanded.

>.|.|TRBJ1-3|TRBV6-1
CASSEAPQGWNTIYF
TGTGCCAGCAGTGAAGCGCCGCAGGGGTGGAACACCATATATTTT
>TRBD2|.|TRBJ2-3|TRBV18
CASSPGVAGMGSAQYF
TGTGCCAGCTCACCTGGAGTAGCGGGCATGGGGTCGGCGCAGTATTTT
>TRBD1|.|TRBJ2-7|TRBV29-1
CSAGKPGQGQGEQYF
TGCAGCGCCGGTAAACCGGGACAGGGCCAGGGGGAGCAGTACTTC
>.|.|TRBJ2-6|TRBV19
CASLTSSGANVLTF
TGTGCCAGTCTGACGTCTTCTGGGGCCAACGTCCTGACTTTC
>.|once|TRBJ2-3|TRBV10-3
CAISEGSTDTQYF
TGTGCCATCAGTGAAGGCAGCACAGATACGCAGTATTTT
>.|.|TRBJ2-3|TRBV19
CASSRRRGGRSTDTQYF
TGTGCCAGTAGTAGGCGTCGCGGTGGTCGAAGCACAGATACGCAGTATTTT
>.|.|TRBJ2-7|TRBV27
CASSKGDTTYEQYF
TGTGCCAGCAGCAAAGGGGACACCACCTACGAGCAGTACTTC
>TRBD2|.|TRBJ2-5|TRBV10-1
CASSVVLAGAIRETQYF
TGCGCCAGCAGTGTTGTACTAGCGGGAGCGATTCGGGAGACCCAGTACTTC
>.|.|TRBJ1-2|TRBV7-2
CASSLVTANYGYTF
TGTGCCAGCAGCTTAGTTACTGCTAACTATGGCTACACCTTC
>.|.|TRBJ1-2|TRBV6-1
CASSERGGAIGYTF
TGTGCCAGCAGTGAAAGAGGGGGAGCTATTGGCTACACCTTC
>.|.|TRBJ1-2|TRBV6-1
CASRGVEGRYGYTF
TGTGCCAGCAGAGGGGTGGAGGGGCGGTATGGCTACACCTTC
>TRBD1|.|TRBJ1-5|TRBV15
CATSAGTANNQPQHF
TGTGCCACCAGCGCTGGGACAGCTAACAATCAGCCCCAGCATTTT